This T cell receptor beta chain was identified in a study of blood T cell repertoires in COVID-19. Study-wide context: T cells, B-cell-depleted T cells, or PBMCs supplied cDNA or gDNA.

The junction had 7 bases not matched to a gene; V was cut back by 1 base and J by 3 bases. The V gene's germline CDR1 is LGHNA and CDR2 YNFKEQ. CDR3 length: 16 residues. The repertoire was sequenced with immunoSEQ multiplex PCR; TCRdb's copy has only in-frame clones and lacks some. This sample has 15,000 or so clones; under 90% occur once, and the top ten carry around 25%. The sequenced material came from peripheral blood. This receptor was identified in a woman aged 55-70 years with acute or convalescent COVID-19. V gene TRBV4-2 combines with J gene TRBJ1-1, with TRBD1 identical over 8 bases. The CDR3 nucleotides read TGTGCCAGCAGCCAAGCCAGGGGGCGGGGAGACACTGAAGCTTTCTTT. This sequence encodes CASSQARGRGDTEAFF.